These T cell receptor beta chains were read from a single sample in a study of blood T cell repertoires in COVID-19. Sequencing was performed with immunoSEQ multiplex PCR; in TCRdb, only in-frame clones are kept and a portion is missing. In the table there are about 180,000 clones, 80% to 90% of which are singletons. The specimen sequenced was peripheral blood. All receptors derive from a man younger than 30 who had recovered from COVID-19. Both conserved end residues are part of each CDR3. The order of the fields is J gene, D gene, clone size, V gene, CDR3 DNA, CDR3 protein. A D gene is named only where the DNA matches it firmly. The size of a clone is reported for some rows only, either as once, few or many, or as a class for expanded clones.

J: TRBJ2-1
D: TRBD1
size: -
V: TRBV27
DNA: TGTGCCAGCAGTCCCGGGACAGTTGTTGGGCAGTTCTTC
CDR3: CASSPGTVVGQFF

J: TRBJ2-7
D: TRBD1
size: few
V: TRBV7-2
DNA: TGTGCCAGCAGCTTAGCGGGGACAGGGGGTTACGAGCAGTACTTC
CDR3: CASSLAGTGGYEQYF

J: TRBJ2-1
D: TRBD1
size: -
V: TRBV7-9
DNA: TGTGCCAGCAGCTCGACAGGGGGTTCCTACAATGAGCAGTTCTTC
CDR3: CASSSTGGSYNEQFF

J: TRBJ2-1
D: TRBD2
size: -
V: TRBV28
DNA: TGTGCCAGCAGTTTTCCCCGGACTAGCGAAAATGAGCAGTTCTTC
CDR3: CASSFPRTSENEQFF

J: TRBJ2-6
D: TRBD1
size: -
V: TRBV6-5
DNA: TGTGCCAGCATAATGGACAGGGCTGGGGCCAACGTCCTGACTTTC
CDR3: CASIMDRAGANVLTF

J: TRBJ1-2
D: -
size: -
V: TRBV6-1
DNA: TGTGCCAGCAGTGAAATAGGATCAGGGGTAGTAGGCTACACCTTC
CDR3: CASSEIGSGVVGYTF

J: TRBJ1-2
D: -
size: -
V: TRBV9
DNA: TGTGCCAGCAGCGTAGGCCAGGGTGACTATGGCTACACCTTC
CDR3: CASSVGQGDYGYTF

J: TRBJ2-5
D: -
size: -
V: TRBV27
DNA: TGTGCCAGCAGTTTATCGGCGGCCGCCCGGGACCAGTACTTC
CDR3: CASSLSAAARDQYF

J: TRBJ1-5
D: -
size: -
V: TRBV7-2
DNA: TGTGCCAGCAGCCCACACCCCAATCAGCCCCAGCATTTT
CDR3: CASSPHPNQPQHF

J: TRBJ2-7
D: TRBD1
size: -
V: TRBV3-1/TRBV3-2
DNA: TGTGCCAGCAGCCTCAGGGGGTCCGACTACGAGCAGTACTTC
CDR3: CASSLRGSDYEQYF

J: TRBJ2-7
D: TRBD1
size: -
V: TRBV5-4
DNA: TGTGCCAGCAGCCCAGCTGGGACAGGGGGGACCTACGAGCAGTACTTC
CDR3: CASSPAGTGGTYEQYF

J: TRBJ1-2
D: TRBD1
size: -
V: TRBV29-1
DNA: TGCAGCGTGCCGACGAGGGGACAGTCCTATGGCTACACCTTC
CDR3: CSVPTRGQSYGYTF

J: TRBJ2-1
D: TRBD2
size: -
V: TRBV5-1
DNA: TGCGCCAGCAGCTTGCGGCTAGCGGGAGACAATGAGCAGTTCTTC
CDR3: CASSLRLAGDNEQFF

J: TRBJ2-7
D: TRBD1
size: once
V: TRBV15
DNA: TGTGCCACTGTAGGGACAGGCTCCTACGAGCAGTACTTC
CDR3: CATVGTGSYEQYF

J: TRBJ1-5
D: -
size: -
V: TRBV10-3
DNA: TGTGCCATCAGTGAGTCAGGCGGTAGCAATCAGCCCCAGCATTTT
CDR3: CAISESGGSNQPQHF

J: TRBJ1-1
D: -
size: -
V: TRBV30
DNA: TGTGCCTGCCGACAGGAATCAACTGAAGCTTTCTTT
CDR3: CACRQESTEAFF

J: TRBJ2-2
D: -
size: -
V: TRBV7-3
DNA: TGTGCCTCAGGGCTCGGTACCGGCGGGGAGCTGTTTTTT
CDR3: CASGLGTGGELFF

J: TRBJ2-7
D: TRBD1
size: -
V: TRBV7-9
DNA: TGTGCCAGCAGCTTTTTCCCCCCGGTAGTAGAGACAGGGAAGAACGAGCAGTACTTC
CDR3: CASSFFPPVVETGKNEQYF

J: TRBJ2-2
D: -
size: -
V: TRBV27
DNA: TGTGCCAGCAGTTTGAGTGGGCCGGTGAACACCGGGGAGCTGTTTTTT
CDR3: CASSLSGPVNTGELFF

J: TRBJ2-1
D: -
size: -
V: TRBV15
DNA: TGTGCCACCAGCTCCGCGGTCAGTGGGCAGTTCTTC
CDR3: CATSSAVSGQFF

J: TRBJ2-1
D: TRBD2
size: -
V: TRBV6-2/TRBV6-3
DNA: TGTGCCAGCAGTTACGACCCCCGGGTTACCGGACTAGCGGCCTACAATGAGCAGTTCTTC
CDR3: CASSYDPRVTGLAAYNEQFF

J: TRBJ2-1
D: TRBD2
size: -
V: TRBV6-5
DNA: TGTGCCAGCAGTTCACAACTAGCGGGAGGCTACAATGAGCAGTTCTTC
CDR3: CASSSQLAGGYNEQFF

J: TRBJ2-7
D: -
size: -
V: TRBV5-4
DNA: TGTGCCAGCAGCCCCACCCCGTCCGGGTATGGTCACGAGCAGTACTTC
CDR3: CASSPTPSGYGHEQYF

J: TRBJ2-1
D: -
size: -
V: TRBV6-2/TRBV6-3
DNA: TGTGCCAGCAGTTACTCTCCGGTACCGGGAGTGAGGGATAATGAGCAGTTCTTC
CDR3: CASSYSPVPGVRDNEQFF

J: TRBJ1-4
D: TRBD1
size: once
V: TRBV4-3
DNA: TGCGCCAGCAGCCTGACAGGGGGAGAAAAACTGTTTTTT
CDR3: CASSLTGGEKLFF

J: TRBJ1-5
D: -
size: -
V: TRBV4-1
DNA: TGCGCCAGCAGCCAAGAAGTCGCGAATCAGCCCCAGCATTTT
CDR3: CASSQEVANQPQHF

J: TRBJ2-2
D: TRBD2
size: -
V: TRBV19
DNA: TGTGCCAGTAGTATTTCCGGACTAGCGGGGGCCACCGGGGAGCTGTTTTTT
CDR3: CASSISGLAGATGELFF

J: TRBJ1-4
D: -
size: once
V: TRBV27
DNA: TGTGCCAGCAGCCGCGGAAGAGGAGAAGAAAAACTGTTTTTT
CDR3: CASSRGRGEEKLFF

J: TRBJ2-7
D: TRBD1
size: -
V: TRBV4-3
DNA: TGCGCCAGCAGCCGTAGTAGGGACAGCTCCTACGAGCAGTACTTC
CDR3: CASSRSRDSSYEQYF

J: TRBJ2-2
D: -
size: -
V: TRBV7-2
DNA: TGTGCCAGCAGCGTAGGGACAATGGGGGAGCTGTTTTTT
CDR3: CASSVGTMGELFF

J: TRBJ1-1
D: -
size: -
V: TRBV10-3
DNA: TGTGCCATCAGTGGAGGGAACACTGAAGCTTTCTTT
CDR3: CAISGGNTEAFF

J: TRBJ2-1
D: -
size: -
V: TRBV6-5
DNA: TGTGCCAGCAGTTACGCCCCGCGGGGTCCGGGGCATGAGCAGTTCTTC
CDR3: CASSYAPRGPGHEQFF

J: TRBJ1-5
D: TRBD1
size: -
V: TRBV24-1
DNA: TGTGCCACCAGTGACCCAGGACAGGGGGCGGCTCAGCCCCAGCATTTT
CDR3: CATSDPGQGAAQPQHF

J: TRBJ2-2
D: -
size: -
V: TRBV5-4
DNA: TGTGCCAGCAGCCCAACGCGCGGCACCGGGGAGCTGTTTTTT
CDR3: CASSPTRGTGELFF

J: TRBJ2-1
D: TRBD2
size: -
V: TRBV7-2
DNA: TGTGCCAGCAGCTTATCCGGGACTAGCGGGAGCGGTGAGCAGTTCTTC
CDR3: CASSLSGTSGSGEQFF

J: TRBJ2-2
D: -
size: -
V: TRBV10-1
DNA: TGCGCCAGCAGCGGCACTACGAACACCGGGGAGCTGTTTTTT
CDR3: CASSGTTNTGELFF

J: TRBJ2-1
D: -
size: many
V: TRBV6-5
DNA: TGTGCCAGCAGTTTATATGAGGGGGATTACAATGAGCAGTTCTTC
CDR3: CASSLYEGDYNEQFF

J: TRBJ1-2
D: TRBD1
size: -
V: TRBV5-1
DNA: TGCGCCAGCAGTACATCCGGGACAGGGTTGGTTGATGGCTACACCTTC
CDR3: CASSTSGTGLVDGYTF

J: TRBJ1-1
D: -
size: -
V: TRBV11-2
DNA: TGTGCCAGCAGCTTATGGGGGAGGGGTAGAGGCACTGAAGCTTTCTTT
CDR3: CASSLWGRGRGTEAFF

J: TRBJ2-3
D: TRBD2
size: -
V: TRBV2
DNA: TGTGCCAGCACCGTGACTAGCGGAGTAGATACGCAGTATTTT
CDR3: CASTVTSGVDTQYF

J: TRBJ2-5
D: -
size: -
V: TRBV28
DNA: TGTGCCAGCAGTTCCTATTCGACAGTACCATGGTACTTC
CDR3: CASSSYSTVPWYF

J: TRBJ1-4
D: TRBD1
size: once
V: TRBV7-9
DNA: TGTGCCAGCAGCCAACCAGGGGGTGGTGAAAAACTGTTTTTT
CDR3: CASSQPGGGEKLFF

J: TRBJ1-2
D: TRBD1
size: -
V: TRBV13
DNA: TGTGCCAGCAGCTACAAGGACAGGGAACACCCCTATGGCTACACCTTC
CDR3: CASSYKDREHPYGYTF

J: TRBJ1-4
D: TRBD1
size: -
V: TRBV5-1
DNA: TGCGCCAGCAGCTTGGCCGCCGGGACAGGGGTTAATGAAAAACTGTTTTTT
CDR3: CASSLAAGTGVNEKLFF

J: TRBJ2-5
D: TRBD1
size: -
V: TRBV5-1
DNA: TGCGCCAGCAGTACAGGGGGCGTGGCGTCAGAGACCCAGTACTTC
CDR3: CASSTGGVASETQYF

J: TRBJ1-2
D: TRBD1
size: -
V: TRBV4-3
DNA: TGCGCCAGCAGCCCAGCGACAGGGGACAACTATGGCTACACCTTC
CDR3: CASSPATGDNYGYTF

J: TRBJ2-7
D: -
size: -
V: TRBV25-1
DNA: TGTGCCAGCAGTTGGGCCCTCTCCGAGCAGTACTTC
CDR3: CASSWALSEQYF

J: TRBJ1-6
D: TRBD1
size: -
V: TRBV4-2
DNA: TGTGCCAGCAGCCAAGATCCCCTCGCTTGGGGACAGGCCCTTAATTCACCCCTCCACTTT
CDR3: CASSQDPLAWGQALNSPLHF

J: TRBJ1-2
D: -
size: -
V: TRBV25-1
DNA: TGTGCCAGCAGCCCTTCCTTTGGCGGGGGCTACACCTTC
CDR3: CASSPSFGGGYTF

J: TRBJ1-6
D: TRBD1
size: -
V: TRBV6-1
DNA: TGTGCCAGCAGTGCCAGGGACAGGGGATTCAGTTCACCCCTCCACTTT
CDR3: CASSARDRGFSSPLHF

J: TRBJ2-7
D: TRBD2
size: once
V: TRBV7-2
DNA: TGTGCCAGCAGCGCGACGACTAGCGGGATTAGCGAGCAGTACTTC
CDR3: CASSATTSGISEQYF

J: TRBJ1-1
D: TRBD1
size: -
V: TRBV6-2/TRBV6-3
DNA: TGTGCCAGCAGTTACGAACAGGGGAAAGAGAACACTGAAGCTTTCTTT
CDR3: CASSYEQGKENTEAFF

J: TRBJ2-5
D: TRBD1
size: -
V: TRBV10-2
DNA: TGCGCCAGCACCCTAGGACAGGGCGCAGAGACCCAGTACTTC
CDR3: CASTLGQGAETQYF

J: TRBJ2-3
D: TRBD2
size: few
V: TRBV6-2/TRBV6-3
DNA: TGTGCCAGCAGTTACGACCTAGCGGGAGGAGGAGATACGCAGTATTTT
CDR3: CASSYDLAGGGDTQYF

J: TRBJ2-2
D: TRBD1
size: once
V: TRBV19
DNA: TGTGCCAGTAGTGTGGGGCAGGGGGCACCCGGGGAGCTGTTTTTT
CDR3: CASSVGQGAPGELFF

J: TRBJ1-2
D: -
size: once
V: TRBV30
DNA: TGTGCCTGGAGTCCCGCTTCTTTTTCGGGAGGCTACACCTTC
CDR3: CAWSPASFSGGYTF

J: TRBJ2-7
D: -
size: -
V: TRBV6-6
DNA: TGTGCCAGCAGTTACGGCAGGGGCGAGCAGTACTTC
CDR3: CASSYGRGEQYF